One and the same sample provided the 9 T cell receptor beta chains below, sequenced in a study of cytomegalovirus exposure and HLA in healthy donors (dated by TCRdb to about 2017). Library preparation employed the immunoSEQ multiplex PCR assay. A mixture of 60 forward primers for TCR Vbeta segments and 13 reverse primers for TCR Jbeta segments was used in the multiplex PCR. The clones in this table, taken by TCRdb from immuneACCESS, are in-frame only. Not every clone is retained; where verified, under half of the shortfall comes from an unresolved V gene, and the cause of the rest is unknown. Counted in this sample were about 130,000 clones; around three quarters of them appeared once. The top ten clones comprise around 2.5% of the sample. Sequenced material: PBMCs. Receptors originate from a man aged 25-45 years in good health and CMV-seronegative.

The chain recombines TRBV7-2 with TRBJ2-7; 7 bases match TRBD1. J lost 2 bases, V lost 0 bases, and 4 bases had no gene match. In germline, CDR1 is SGHTA, CDR2 FQGNSA. The CDR3 is 15 amino acids. CDR3 nucleotides: TGTGCCAGCAGCTTAGCGGGGACAGCTACCTACGAGCAGTACTTC. Translated: CASSLAGTATYEQYF.

The V and J genes are TRBV5-1 and TRBJ2-1; 7 positions match TRBD2. With V trimmed by 6 bases and J by 5 bases, 8 bases remained unmatched. Germline CDR1 reads SGHRS; CDR2 reads YFSETQ. The CDR3 length is 14 residues. The chain's CDR3 is CASKGTNANNEQFF. The CDR3 DNA reads as TGCGCCAGCAAAGGGACTAACGCCAACAATGAGCAGTTCTTC. Based on the CDR3 plus reference TRBV5-1 and TRBJ2-1, the full variable domain is KAGVTQTPRYLIKTRGQQVTLSCSPISGHRSVSWYQQTPGQGLQFLFEYFSETQRNKGNFPGRFSGRQFSNSRSEMNVSTLELGDSALYLCASKGTNANNEQFFGPGTRLTVL.

This clone appeared a few times. The V and J genes are TRBV30 and TRBJ2-1; the D gene is possibly TRBD2 (5 bases). CDR3 size: 14 residues. Germline values: CDR1 GTSNPN, CDR2 SVGIG (reference sequence). Trimming cost V 4 bases and J 7 bases, with 17 bases left between them. Written as DNA, the CDR3 is TGTGCCTGGAAATCGCTGGAGGTGGGGAATGAGCAGTTCTTC. It encodes CAWKSLEVGNEQFF.

V is TRBV5-1 and J is TRBJ2-5; 11 bases agree with TRBD2. CDR1 is SGHRS, CDR2 YFSETQ, per germline. V gave up 4 bases and J gave up 3 bases; unmatched junction bases: 11. This CDR3 is built from 17 residues. CDR3 protein: CASSPQALAGVKETQYF. CDR3 coding DNA: TGCGCCAGCAGCCCCCAAGCACTAGCGGGAGTTAAAGAGACCCAGTACTTC.

This chain connects TRBV5-6 to TRBJ2-7; 7 bases fit TRBD1. Germline CDR1 reads SGHDT; CDR2 reads YYEEEE. The CDR3 has 16 residues. Losses at the gene ends were 5 bases for V and 1 base for J; bases not matched to a gene: 12. CDR3 loop: CASSFSGGIGSYEQYF. DNA for the CDR3: TGTGCCAGCAGTTTCTCAGGGGGAATTGGGTCCTACGAGCAGTACTTC. Full variable domain (outside the CDR3, taken from reference TRBV5-6 and TRBJ2-7): DAGVTQSPTHLIKTRGQQVTLRCSPKSGHDTVSWYQQALGQGPQFIFQYYEEEERQRGNFPDRFSGHQFPNYSSELNVNALLLGDSALYLCASSFSGGIGSYEQYFGPGTRLTVT.

The chain employs TRBV28 and TRBJ2-7; TRBD2 aligns across 12 bases. J lost 3 bases, V lost 7 bases, and 4 bases had no gene match. Germline assignment: CDR1 MDHEN and CDR2 SYDVKM. The CDR3 spans 14 residues. The CDR3 DNA reads TGTGCCAGCACCCGACTAGCGGGAGTCTACGAGCAGTACTTC. This codes for CASTRLAGVYEQYF.

The chain carries TRBV6-6 and TRBJ2-7, with 10 bases identical to TRBD1. The CDR3 contains 14 residues. CDR1 and CDR2 (germline): MNHNY, SVGAGI (reference sequence). V was clipped by 6 bases and J by 6 bases; unmatched bases: 8. The CDR3 DNA reads TGTGCCAGCAGCTGGACAGGGGGTTCAGGCGAGCAGTACTTC. It yields the protein CASSWTGGSGEQYF.

This rearrangement joins TRBV7-9 to TRBJ1-2; 8 bases line up with TRBD1. The germline CDR1 and CDR2 sequences are SEHNR and FQNEAQ (reference sequence). V gave up 10 bases and J gave up 2 bases; unmatched junction bases: 9. The CDR3 totals 14 residues. Written as DNA, the CDR3 is TGTGCCACCGTAGGGGGGACAGGAAACTATGGCTACACCTTC. Residues: CATVGGTGNYGYTF.

This rearrangement joins TRBV27 to TRBJ2-2; the D gene is possibly TRBD2 (6 bases). Between the trimmed V and J ends, which lost 2 bases and 5 bases, there was a span of 15 bases. Germline CDR1 MNHEY, CDR2 SMNVEV (reference sequence). This CDR3 comprises 16 residues. The CDR3 region has the DNA TGTGCCAGCAGTTTAAATCTGGGCCTAGCGACCGGGGAGCTGTTTTTT. Translation: CASSLNLGLATGELFF.